This T cell receptor beta chain was identified in a study of T cells after somatic rescue of genetic block. V lost 1 base to trimming and J lost 2 bases; unmatched junction nucleotides: 1. The germline V gene has CDR1 LGHNT and CDR2 FRNRAP. CDR3 length equals 15 residues. Some clones are missing from TCRdb's copy, which holds only in-frame ones; the method was immunoSEQ multiplex PCR. Counted here are 88,000 or so clones, about nine tenths occurring once; the ten biggest clones make up about 1.5%. The sequence was collected from a woman in her late teens or twenties. The specimen was peripheral blood mononuclear cells (PBMCs). This sequence joins TRBV12-5 and TRBJ2-1, with TRBD2 identical over 8 bases. In DNA form, the CDR3 reads TGTGCTAGTGGTTTGGGTAGCGGGACCTACAATGAGCAGTTCTTC. This translates into CASGLGSGTYNEQFF. The whole variable domain, remainder taken from reference TRBV12-5 and TRBJ2-1, is DARVTQTPRHKVTEMGQEVTMRCQPILGHNTVFWYRQTMMQGLELLAYFRNRAPLDDSGMPKDRFSAEMPDATLATLKIQPSEPRDSAVYFCASGLGSGTYNEQFFGPGTRLTVL.